These 28 T cell receptor beta chains originate from one sample sequenced in a study of technical replicates of blood from a handful of donors. Repertoires were generated with immunoSEQ multiplex PCR, while TCRdb's copy carries only in-frame clones and drops some. The table has tens of thousands of clones, 93% seen once. The source material was T cells isolated from PBMCs. These receptors originate from a human donor in good health.

V usage is TRBV7-9 and J usage is TRBJ2-3, with 11 bases aligning to TRBD2. J gave up 4 bases and V 4 bases, and 13 bases lay outside the gene matches. Germline V lookup: CDR1 SEHNR, CDR2 FQNEAQ (reference sequence). This CDR3 spans 18 amino acids. The CDR3 reads CASSSGPTSGSSSDTQYF. Written as DNA, the CDR3 is TGTGCCAGCAGCTCGGGCCCAACTAGCGGGAGCAGCTCAGATACGCAGTATTTT. The full variable domain, rest sourced from reference TRBV7-9 and TRBJ2-3, is DTGVSQNPRHKITKRGQNVTFRCDPISEHNRLYWYRQTLGQGPEFLTYFQNEAQLEKSRLLSDRFSAERPKGSFSTLEIQRTEQGDSAMYLCASSSGPTSGSSSDTQYFGPGTRLTVL.

This chain joins TRBV7-2 and TRBJ2-2, with D tentatively TRBD1 (5 bases). This CDR3 is built from 13 residues. The V end lost 5 bases, the J end lost 2 bases, and 6 bases lay between the germline ends. Germline loops: CDR1 SGHTA, CDR2 FQGNSA. Here the CDR3 reads CASSQGNTGELFF. The CDR3 coding sequence is TGTGCCAGCAGCCAGGGTAACACCGGGGAGCTGTTTTTT.

V and J are TRBV28 and TRBJ1-4, with a tentative D call TRBD1 (6 bases). This CDR3 is built from 15 residues. Trimming cost V 6 bases and J 0 bases, with 11 bases left between them. CDR1 MDHEN and CDR2 SYDVKM come from the germline V gene. The CDR3: CASSPGATTNEKLFF. The CDR3 DNA is TGTGCCAGCAGCCCAGGGGCGACAACTAATGAAAAACTGTTTTTT.

The chain links TRBV9 to TRBJ1-1; no clear D gene. Per the germline V gene, CDR1 is SGDLS and CDR2 is YYNGEE. Trimming cost V 0 bases and J 0 bases, with 9 bases left between them. The CDR3 is 15 amino acids. The CDR3 nucleotides are TGTGCCAGCAGCGTAGAAGGAGATTTGAACACTGAAGCTTTCTTT. Encoded protein: CASSVEGDLNTEAFF.

This chain uses TRBV6-1 with TRBJ2-1; 8 bases line up with TRBD1. From germline, CDR1 is MNHNS and CDR2 SASEGT. V trimming: 10 bases; J trimming: 6 bases; junction bases outside the gene matches: 2. The CDR3 has 11 amino acids. The CDR3: CATTGANEQFF. CDR3 coding DNA: TGTGCCACGACAGGGGCCAATGAGCAGTTCTTC.

The chain has TRBV7-9 and TRBJ1-1, with no clear D. Trimming shortened V by 1 base and J by 4 bases, and 16 bases separated the two germline ends. Per the germline V gene, CDR1 is SEHNR and CDR2 is FQNEAQ (reference sequence). This CDR3 has 16 amino acids. The CDR3 region is CASSLVWVGGATEAFF. Here the CDR3 DNA reads TGTGCCAGCAGCTTAGTTTGGGTCGGAGGTGCCACTGAAGCTTTCTTT. The entire variable domain, with the rest obtained from reference TRBV7-9 and TRBJ1-1, is as follows: DTGVSQNPRHKITKRGQNVTFRCDPISEHNRLYWYRQTLGQGPEFLTYFQNEAQLEKSRLLSDRFSAERPKGSFSTLEIQRTEQGDSAMYLCASSLVWVGGATEAFFGQGTRLTVV.

The J gene is TRBJ2-7, the V gene TRBV29-1; D might be TRBD2 (6 bases). Germline values: CDR1 SQVTM, CDR2 ANQGSEA. V lost 6 bases and J lost 5, with 17 bases in between. The CDR3 has 13 residues. CDR3 nucleotide sequence: TGCAGCGTCCTCCCCGGGGGTCTCGACGAGCAGTACTTC. It specifies CSVLPGGLDEQYF.

This clone was seen only a few times. This sequence joins TRBV28 and TRBJ2-1, with a weak D call TRBD2 (7 bases). CDR1 MDHEN and CDR2 SYDVKM come from the germline V gene. This CDR3 has 13 amino acids. V was trimmed by 2 bases and J by 14 bases, leaving 16 bases between them. The CDR3 DNA reads TGTGCCAGCAGTTTAAGTGCGGGGGCGGGGAAGTTCTTC. Protein: CASSLSAGAGKFF.

This clone appeared a single time. The V and J genes are TRBV5-4 and TRBJ2-7; D may be TRBD2 (7 bases). The CDR3 is 17 amino acids. V was shortened by 4 bases and J by 1 base, with 21 bases between the two germline ends. The germline gives CDR1 SGHNT, CDR2 YYREEE (reference sequence). This CDR3 is CASSPDPGGGLSYEQYF. CDR3 bases: TGTGCCAGCAGCCCTGACCCCGGCGGGGGCCTATCCTACGAGCAGTACTTC.

DNA for the CDR3: TGCGCCAGCAGCGATCAGGGGAGTGAGCAGTTCTTC. Encoded protein: CASSDQGSEQFF. The rearrangement joins TRBV5-1 to TRBJ2-1, with D tentatively TRBD1 (6 bases). This CDR3 comprises 12 residues. Germline CDR1 reads SGHRS; CDR2 reads YFSETQ. V lost 4 bases and J lost 9, with 11 bases in between.

The chain couples TRBV28 to TRBJ1-1; a weak D match, TRBD1 (5 bases). There are 14 residues in the CDR3. The germline V and J ends were trimmed by 6 bases and 1 base, with 12 bases remaining between them. CDR1 and CDR2 (germline): MDHEN, SYDVKM. The CDR3 DNA is TGTGCCAGCAGCCCACAGGTAAAGAACACTGAAGCTTTCTTT. Amino acids: CASSPQVKNTEAFF.

The chain is built from TRBV29-1 and TRBJ2-1; no reliable D call. The CDR3 contains 11 residues. The V end lost 0 bases, the J end lost 9 bases, and 6 bases lay between the germline ends. The germline CDR1 and CDR2 sequences are SQVTM and ANQGSEA. The chain's CDR3 is CSVEDPGEQFF. As DNA, the CDR3 is TGCAGCGTTGAAGATCCAGGTGAGCAGTTCTTC.

The gene calls are TRBV30 and TRBJ2-1; TRBD2 agrees at 8 bases. The CDR3 spans 15 residues. V gave up 5 bases and J gave up 4 bases; unmatched junction bases: 10. Per the germline V gene, CDR1 is GTSNPN and CDR2 is SVGIG (reference sequence). CDR3 amino acids: CAWARGAGGYNEQFF. CDR3 in DNA: TGTGCCTGGGCCCGAGGGGCGGGGGGTTACAATGAGCAGTTCTTC.

The chain recombines TRBV4-1 with TRBJ2-7, with TRBD2 matching over 8 bases. CDR3 length: 15 amino acids. Germline assignment: CDR1 MGHRA and CDR2 YSYEKL. V was pared by 1 base and J by 0 bases, with 2 bases of the junction left unmatched. The DNA of the CDR3 is TGCGCCAGCAGCCAAGCTAGCGGGTACTCCTACGAGCAGTACTTC. Its translation is CASSQASGYSYEQYF.

The gene calls are TRBV6-6 and TRBJ2-7; 7 bases align to TRBD2. This CDR3 is 16 amino acids long. The J segment lost 5 bases and the V segment lost 4 bases, leaving 14 bases of the junction unmatched. The germline V gene encodes CDR1 MNHNY and CDR2 SVGAGI (reference sequence). The CDR3 region is CASSWTTSPSFHEQYF. CDR3 bases: TGTGCCAGCAGTTGGACGACTAGCCCTTCTTTCCACGAGCAGTACTTC.

The rearrangement uses TRBV6-1 and TRBJ2-2; 8 bases map to TRBD2. The germline V gene has CDR1 MNHNS and CDR2 SASEGT. The CDR3 length is 15 residues. Germline trimming cut 6 bases from V and 0 bases from J; bases unmatched to any gene: 3. CDR3 in amino acids: CASRLAGANTGELFF. The CDR3 DNA sequence: TGTGCCAGCAGGCTAGCGGGTGCGAACACCGGGGAGCTGTTTTTT.

This clone was picked up one time. The V call is TRBV6-5, the J call TRBJ2-7, with D maybe TRBD1 (5 bases). Germline V gene lookup returns CDR1 MNHEY and CDR2 SVGAGI. The length of the CDR3 is 16 residues. The V end lost 0 bases, the J end lost 3 bases, and 15 bases lay between the germline ends. The CDR3 DNA sequence: TGTGCCAGCAGTTACTCCCCCCCAGGGTCCGGCTACGAGCAGTACTTC. It encodes CASSYSPPGSGYEQYF.

The rearrangement uses TRBV27 and TRBJ2-2, with D unclear. The CDR3 totals 17 residues. Trimming removed 4 bases at V and 0 bases at J, with 15 bases between. Germline CDR1 and CDR2: MNHEY and SMNVEV (reference sequence). CDR3 amino acids: CASSSSMTIANTGELFF. In nucleotides, the CDR3 is TGTGCCAGCAGTTCATCGATGACAATCGCGAACACCGGGGAGCTGTTTTTT.

V is TRBV6-6 and J is TRBJ2-7, with TRBD2 matching 7 bases. Losses at the gene ends were 10 bases for V and 4 bases for J; bases not matched to a gene: 10. CDR3 length: 13 residues. CDR1 is MNHNY and CDR2 is SVGAGI in the germline V gene (reference sequence). The CDR3 DNA reads TGTGCCACCCAGTTAGGACTAGGTTACGAGCAGTACTTC. Translating gives CATQLGLGYEQYF.

This chain links TRBV6-1 with TRBJ1-5; D not certain. Germline assignment: CDR1 MNHNS and CDR2 SASEGT. Between the trimmed V and J ends, which lost 3 bases and 3 bases, there was a span of 9 bases. This CDR3 region has 14 residues. This CDR3 is CASSEQTANQPQHF. In DNA form, the CDR3 reads TGTGCCAGCAGTGAGCAAACAGCCAATCAGCCCCAGCATTTT.

The chain couples TRBV5-6 to TRBJ1-4; 10 positions match TRBD1. J was trimmed by 8 bases and V by 6 bases; bases with no gene match: 10. This CDR3 spans 15 amino acids. Germline-derived CDR1 and CDR2 are SGHDT and YYEEEE. CDR3 region: CASTLAGTGVEKLFF. CDR3 nucleotide sequence: TGTGCCAGCACCCTCGCCGGGACAGGGGTAGAAAAACTGTTTTTT.

This chain connects TRBV7-9 to TRBJ1-1; perhaps TRBD1 as D (6 bases). Per germline, CDR1 SEHNR and CDR2 FQNEAQ (reference sequence). Trimming cost V 6 bases and J 4 bases, with 18 bases left between them. This CDR3 has 15 residues. CDR3 bases: TGTGCCAGCAGACCCATTCGGGAGGGGGTCACTGAAGCTTTCTTT. Encoded protein: CASRPIREGVTEAFF.

V and J are TRBV11-2 and TRBJ2-3, with 10 bases identical to TRBD1. Germline values: CDR1 SGHAT, CDR2 FQNNGV. This CDR3 comprises 15 residues. V shed 8 bases, J shed 7 bases, and the junction held 12 bases outside the gene matches. In DNA form, the CDR3 reads TGTGCCAGCCGGGATATAAGGGGACAGGGGCATACGCAGTATTTT. Amino acid sequence: CASRDIRGQGHTQYF.

CDR3 in DNA: TGTGCCAGTAGTGACCAGACAGAGAATAGCAATCAGCCCCAGCATTTT. Amino acid sequence: CASSDQTENSNQPQHF. The chain links TRBV19 to TRBJ1-5, with D possibly being TRBD1 (5 bases). The V and J ends lost 5 bases and 0 bases respectively, with 14 bases between them. There are 16 residues in the CDR3. Germline values: CDR1 LNHDA, CDR2 SQIVND (reference sequence).

This clone showed up just once. This chain links TRBV25-1 with TRBJ1-2, with 7 bases fitting TRBD1. The ends lost 11 bases at V and 1 base at J; junction bases unmatched: 10. CDR1 is MGHDK and CDR2 is SYGVNS in the germline V gene. This CDR3 is 14 amino acids long. The CDR3 region is CAASRDSLNYGYTF. CDR3 sequence (DNA): TGTGCCGCCAGCCGGGACAGCCTTAACTATGGCTACACCTTC.

The chain links TRBV5-6 to TRBJ1-1, with D perhaps TRBD1 (5 bases). V was trimmed by 1 base and J by 5 bases, leaving 12 bases between them. Germline V gene sequence: CDR1 SGHDT, CDR2 YYEEEE. This CDR3 contains 14 residues. CDR3 residues: CASSLRSGTTEAFF. The CDR3 bases are TGTGCCAGCAGCTTGCGATCAGGGACTACTGAAGCTTTCTTT. The complete variable domain, with remaining parts taken from reference TRBV5-6 and TRBJ1-1, reads DAGVTQSPTHLIKTRGQQVTLRCSPKSGHDTVSWYQQALGQGPQFIFQYYEEEERQRGNFPDRFSGHQFPNYSSELNVNALLLGDSALYLCASSLRSGTTEAFFGQGTRLTVV.

The rearrangement links TRBV6-1 to TRBJ2-7; possible D gene TRBD1, 7 bases. Germline V gives CDR1 MNHNS, CDR2 SASEGT. This CDR3 contains 16 residues. V lost 1 base to trimming and J lost 6 bases, with 19 bases between them. The CDR3 coding sequence is TGTGCCAGCAGTGAAGACTGGGCAGGGGGGCGTTGCGAGCAGTACTTC. Amino acids: CASSEDWAGGRCEQYF.

J is TRBJ2-2 and V is TRBV9; perhaps TRBD2 as D (6 bases). The CDR3 is 16 residues long. V was shortened by 0 bases and J by 3 bases, with 12 bases between the two germline ends. The V gene's germline CDR1 is SGDLS and CDR2 YYNGEE. Written as DNA, the CDR3 is TGTGCCAGCAGCGTAGTCGTGACTAGAGACACCGGGGAGCTGTTTTTT. It is translated as CASSVVVTRDTGELFF. The variable domain in full, with the rest retrieved from reference TRBV9 and TRBJ2-2, is DSGVTQTPKHLITATGQRVTLRCSPRSGDLSVYWYQQSLDQGLQFLIQYYNGEERAKGNILERFSAQQFPDLHSELNLSSLELGDSALYFCASSVVVTRDTGELFFGEGSRLTVL.